This entry lists 3 T cell receptor beta chains sequenced from one sample in a study of blood T cell repertoires in COVID-19. Assay: immunoSEQ multiplex PCR; the TCRdb copy retains only in-frame clones and omits some. The table lists approximately 270,000 clones, about 91% of them singletons. Material: PBMCs or T cells enriched from blood (not recorded which). The receptors were sampled from a man between 40 and 49 years old who had been exposed to COVID-19.

The chain is built from TRBV19 and TRBJ1-2, with 7 bases matching TRBD1. The CDR3 loop spans 15 amino acids. After removal of 1 base from V and 5 bases from J, the junction contained 7 bases not matched to a gene. The germline V gene has CDR1 LNHDA and CDR2 SQIVND (reference sequence). In nucleotides, the CDR3 is TGTGCCAGTAGTATAGGCTCCGGGACAGAGTATGGCTACACCTTC. It yields the protein CASSIGSGTEYGYTF.

The chain carries TRBV1 and TRBJ2-5; TRBD2, as called in the table, went unchecked against the DNA. TRBV1 is reported as a pseudogene. This CDR3 spans 16 amino acids. The CDR3, as DNA: TGCACCAGCAGCCAAGATCGCAGGACGGGACAAGAGACCCAGTACTTC. It specifies CTSSQDRRTGQETQYF.

The chain employs TRBV7-2 and TRBJ2-3; 14 nucleotides match TRBD2. The CDR3 is 19 residues long. Trimming removed 6 bases from V and 0 bases from J; junction bases left unmatched: 11. Germline V gene lookup returns CDR1 SGHTA and CDR2 FQGNSA. CDR3 bases: TGTGCCAGCAGAAATCTCGGACTAGCGGGAGGAGGTAGCACAGATACGCAGTATTTT. Translation gives CASRNLGLAGGGSTDTQYF.